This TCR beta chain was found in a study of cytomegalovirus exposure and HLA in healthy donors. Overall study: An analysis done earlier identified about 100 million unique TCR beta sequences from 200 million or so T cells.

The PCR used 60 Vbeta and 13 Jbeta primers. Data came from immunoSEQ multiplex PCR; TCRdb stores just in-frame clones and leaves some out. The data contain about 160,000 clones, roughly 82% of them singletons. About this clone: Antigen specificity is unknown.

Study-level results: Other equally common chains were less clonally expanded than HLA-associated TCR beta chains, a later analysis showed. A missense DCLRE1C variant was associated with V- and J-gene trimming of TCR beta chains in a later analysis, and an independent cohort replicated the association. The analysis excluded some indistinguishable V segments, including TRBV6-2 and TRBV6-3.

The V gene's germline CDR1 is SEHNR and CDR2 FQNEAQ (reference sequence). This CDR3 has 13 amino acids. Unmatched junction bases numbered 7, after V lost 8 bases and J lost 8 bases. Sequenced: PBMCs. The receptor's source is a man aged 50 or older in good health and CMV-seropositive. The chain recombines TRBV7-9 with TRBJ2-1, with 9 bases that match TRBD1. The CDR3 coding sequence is TGTGCCAGCGGGGGGGACAGGGCCGATGAGCAGTTCTTC. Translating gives CASGGDRADEQFF.